The 13 T cell receptor beta chains reported below all come from one sample, sequenced in a study of T-cell memory formation after mild COVID-19. TCRdb used MiXCR to reprocess the 5' RACE reads, holding one entry per CDR3 protein. The table includes under 300,000 distinct CDR3 sequences, around 8% detected once. What was sequenced was PBMCs or a T cell subset sorted from them (not recorded which). The receptors were gathered from a man aged 18 to 29 who had mild COVID-19 (a few samples of this study predate the infection). Cell type and time point are not known.

This clonotype was seen more than once but under ten times. The rearrangement joins TRBV6-2 or TRBV6-3 to TRBJ2-2; D possibly matches TRBD1 or TRBD2 (5 bases each). V lost 6 bases and J lost 8, with 16 bases in between. The germline V gene has CDR1 MNHEY and CDR2 SVGEGT. This CDR3 has 14 amino acids. CDR3 sequence: CASSRGHPGGELFF. CDR3 bases: TGTGCCAGCAGCCGAGGACACCCGGGAGGGGAGCTGTTTTTT.

The chain uses TRBV9 and TRBJ2-3; D is undetermined. The CDR3 is made up of 13 amino acids. Between the trimmed V and J ends, which lost 4 bases and 4 bases, there was a span of 10 bases. CDR1 and CDR2 (germline): SGDLS, YYNGEE. CDR3 sequence reads: CASSPEVSDTQYF. The DNA for the CDR3 is TGTGCCAGCAGCCCCGAAGTTTCAGATACGCAGTATTTT.

There are a few counts of this clonotype. The V call is TRBV6-5, the J call TRBJ2-1; D is ambiguous. V lost 7 bases to trimming and J lost 2 bases, with 18 bases between them. The CDR3 spans 16 residues. The germline V gene encodes CDR1 MNHEY and CDR2 SVGAGI. The CDR3 nucleotides read TGTGCCAGCACCCCAGGACCGGGTTCGCCCTACAATGAGCAGTTCTTC. Encoded protein: CASTPGPGSPYNEQFF.

The V gene is TRBV7-3, the J gene TRBJ2-2, with 12 bases matching TRBD2. CDR3 size: 17 residues. Looked up from germline, CDR1 is SGHTA and CDR2 is FQGTGA. V lost 0 bases, J lost 5 bases, and 4 bases stayed unmatched. CDR3 loop: CASSLTSLAGGTGELFF. Written as DNA, the CDR3 is TGTGCCAGCAGCTTAACCTCACTAGCGGGGGGAACCGGGGAGCTGTTTTTT.

This clonotype showed up many times. V is TRBV7-9 and J is TRBJ2-7; D unclear. Germline CDR1 SEHNR, CDR2 FQNEAQ (reference sequence). The CDR3 has 12 residues. The V end lost 2 bases, the J end lost 3 bases, and 5 bases lay between the germline ends. Written as DNA, the CDR3 is TGTGCCAGCAGCTTATACAGCTACGAGCAGTACTTC. This sequence encodes CASSLYSYEQYF.

At least ten counts were recorded for this clonotype. This chain links TRBV7-3 with TRBJ2-2, with D perhaps being TRBD1 or TRBD2 (5 bases each). Germline CDR1 SGHTA, CDR2 FQGTGA. Trimming stripped 4 bases from V and 0 bases from J, with 21 bases between. The CDR3 covers 19 residues. The CDR3 nucleotides are TGTGCCAGCAGCTCCTCAAGGGGTAGCCGGGGCCCGAACACCGGGGAGCTGTTTTTT. Its protein is CASSSSRGSRGPNTGELFF.

This clonotype was observed a few times. CDR3 amino acids: CASSQDYRGQVKFF. CDR3 DNA: TGCGCCAGCAGCCAGGATTACAGGGGGCAGGTAAAGTTCTTC. The rearrangement joins TRBV4-3 to TRBJ2-1, with 9 bases fitting TRBD1. Per germline, CDR1 LGHNA and CDR2 YSLEER. This CDR3 region has 14 residues. V lost 3 bases to trimming and J lost 14 bases; unmatched junction nucleotides: 11.

The chain joins TRBV6-5 to TRBJ1-1; possibly TRBD1 for D (5 bases). In germline, CDR1 is MNHEY, CDR2 SVGAGI. Trimming took off 6 bases at V and 1 base at J, with 15 bases between the two ends. The CDR3 runs to 15 residues. Written as DNA, the CDR3 is TGTGCCAGCAGGTTTGGCGGGGGTTCGAACACTGAAGCTTTCTTT. Translating gives CASRFGGGSNTEAFF.

The chain couples TRBV7-8 to TRBJ2-7; no clear D. Germline loops: CDR1 SGHVS, CDR2 FQNEAQ. Trimming removed 3 bases at V and 5 bases at J, with 8 bases between. This CDR3 is built from 12 residues. The DNA of the CDR3 is TGTGCCAGCAGCTTGACGGGCGACGAGCAGTACGTC. Amino acid sequence: CASSLTGDEQYV.

This clonotype occurred many times. The V call is TRBV5-1, the J call TRBJ2-5; D perhaps matches TRBD2 (6 bases). CDR3 length equals 15 residues. V was pared by 4 bases and J by 0 bases, with 13 bases between. Germline V CDR1 and CDR2: SGHRS, YFSETQ. The CDR3 spells CASSTNRDYQETQYF. The DNA for the CDR3 is TGCGCCAGCAGCACTAACCGGGACTACCAAGAGACCCAGTACTTC.

This clonotype has just a few counts. The rearrangement uses TRBV23-1 and TRBJ2-7, with D perhaps TRBD1 (5 bases). TRBV23-1 is sorted into the ORF group, with uncertain function. The CDR3 is 13 residues long. The V end lost 5 bases, the J end lost 3 bases, and 11 bases lay between the germline ends. The CDR3 here is CASSVCRDYEQYV. CDR3 sequence (DNA): TGCGCCAGCAGTGTCTGCAGGGACTACGAGCAGTACGTC.

This clonotype was recorded many times. The chain combines TRBV5-4 with TRBJ2-7, with D possibly being TRBD2 (5 bases). Germline V gene lookup returns CDR1 SGHNT and CDR2 YYREEE (reference sequence). V dropped 0 bases and J dropped 6 bases, with 13 bases sitting between them. The CDR3 runs to 14 residues. The CDR3: CASSLADEGGEQYF. DNA for the CDR3: TGTGCCAGCAGCTTGGCCGACGAGGGCGGCGAGCAGTACTTC.

Only a few counts were recorded for this clonotype. CDR3 protein: CASSRTSSGETQYF. CDR3 coding DNA: TGCGCCAGCAGCCGGACTAGCTCGGGGGAGACCCAGTACTTC. The gene calls are TRBV5-1 and TRBJ2-5, with TRBD2 matching 8 bases. There are 14 residues in the CDR3. The V and J ends lost 4 bases and 5 bases, in that order; junction bases with no gene match: 7. Germline CDR1 reads SGHRS; CDR2 reads YFSETQ.